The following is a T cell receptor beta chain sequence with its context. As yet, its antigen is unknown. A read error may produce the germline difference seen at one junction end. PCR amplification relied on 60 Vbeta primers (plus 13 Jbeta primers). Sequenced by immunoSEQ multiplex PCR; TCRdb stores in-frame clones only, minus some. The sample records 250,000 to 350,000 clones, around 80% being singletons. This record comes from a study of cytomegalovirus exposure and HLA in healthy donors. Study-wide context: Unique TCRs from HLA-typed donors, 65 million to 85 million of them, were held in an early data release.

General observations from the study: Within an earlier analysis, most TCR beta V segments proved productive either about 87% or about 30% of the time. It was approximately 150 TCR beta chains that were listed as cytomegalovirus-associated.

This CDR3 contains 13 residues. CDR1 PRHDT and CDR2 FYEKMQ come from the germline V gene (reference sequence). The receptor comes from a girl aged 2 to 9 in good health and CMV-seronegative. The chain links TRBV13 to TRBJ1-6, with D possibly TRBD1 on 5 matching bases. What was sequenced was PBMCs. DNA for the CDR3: TGTGCCAGCAGCATAGGGGTGAGATCACCCCTCCACTTT. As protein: CASSIGVRSPLHF. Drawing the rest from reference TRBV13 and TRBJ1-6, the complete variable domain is AAGVIQSPRHLIKEKRETATLKCYPIPRHDTVYWYQQGPGQDPQFLISFYEKMQSDKGSIPDRFSAQQFSDYHSELNMSSLELGDSALYFCASSIGVRSPLHFGNGTRLTVT.